The clone carrying this T cell receptor (beta chain) was counted a single time. This entry is derived from a study of blood T cell repertoires in COVID-19. Background on the study: PBMCs, B-cell-depleted T cells, or T cells were the source of the cDNA or gDNA that made up the material.

The protocol was immunoSEQ multiplex PCR, while the TCRdb copy is restricted to in-frame clones and leaves out a portion. This sample has 300,000 to 500,000 clones, with roughly 90% found just once. Germline trimming cut 6 bases from V and 5 bases from J; bases unmatched to any gene: 6. The CDR3 totals 15 residues. CDR1 LGHNT and CDR2 FRNRAP come from the germline V gene. The material sequenced was PBMCs or T cells enriched from blood (not recorded which). This TCR derives from a woman in her twenties or thirties with acute COVID-19. This chain connects TRBV12-5 to TRBJ2-1, with 11 bases that match TRBD2. This CDR3 reads CASGHTSGGDNEQFF. The CDR3 DNA is TGTGCTAGTGGCCATACTAGCGGGGGTGACAATGAGCAGTTCTTC. Using reference TRBV12-5 and TRBJ2-1 for the parts outside the CDR3, the full variable domain is DARVTQTPRHKVTEMGQEVTMRCQPILGHNTVFWYRQTMMQGLELLAYFRNRAPLDDSGMPKDRFSAEMPDATLATLKIQPSEPRDSAVYFCASGHTSGGDNEQFFGPGTRLTVL.